These 4 T cell receptor beta chains came from one sample sequenced in a study of T cell repertoires in cytomegalovirus infection. Their antigens are not known. TCRdb used MiXCR to reprocess the reads, holding one entry per CDR3 protein. The sample shows roughly 990,000 distinct CDR3 sequences, more than 25% of them seen only once. Sequenced material: cultured CD8+ T cells from PBMCs, taken from culture after CMV antigen stimulation. Receptors originate from a human donor in good health (CMV status not recorded). Some clones in this sample may be carry-over from other donors' samples.

This clonotype was seen once. The chain carries TRBV27 and TRBJ2-1; 9 bases are a match to TRBD1. The germline V gene has CDR1 MNHEY and CDR2 SMNVEV (reference sequence). The CDR3 is made up of 17 amino acids. V lost 3 bases, J lost 1 base, and 7 bases stayed unmatched. In nucleotides, the CDR3 is TGTGCCAGCAGTTTGAACAGGGGGCTGAGTTCCTACAATGAGCAGTTCTTC. Encoded protein: CASSLNRGLSSYNEQFF.

In this sample, this clonotype turned up many times. The chain combines TRBV7-2 with TRBJ2-7, with 12 nucleotides matching TRBD2. V was clipped by 6 bases and J by 4 bases; unmatched bases: 7. The CDR3 totals 15 residues. The germline gives CDR1 SGHTA, CDR2 FQGNSA. The DNA for the CDR3 is TGTGCCAGCAGTCCTAGCGGGGGGGGCTTTTACGAGCAGTACTTC. Encoded protein: CASSPSGGGFYEQYF.

This clonotype was found many times. The chain couples TRBV7-8 to TRBJ2-7; D gene ambiguous. This CDR3 has 13 residues. Germline CDR1 reads SGHVS; CDR2 reads FQNEAQ. The V end lost 4 bases, the J end lost 9 bases, and 16 bases lay between the germline ends. CDR3 DNA sequence: TGTGCCAGCAGCTCGCTCGAGCAGCAGTTGCAGTACTTC. Amino acid sequence: CASSSLEQQLQYF.

CDR3 region: CASDRWTDLAGGKGTDTQYF. CDR3 in DNA: TGTGCCAGCGACCGATGGACAGACCTAGCGGGGGGCAAAGGCACAGATACGCAGTATTTT. The V call is TRBV6-5, the J call TRBJ2-3; 11 nucleotides match TRBD2. The CDR3 extends over 20 amino acids. The junction had 20 bases not matched to a gene; V was cut back by 8 bases and J by 1 base. Germline values: CDR1 MNHEY, CDR2 SVGAGI.